This TCR beta chain was profiled in a study of T cells after posttransplantation cyclophosphamide (dated by TCRdb to about 2016). For the study in its entirety: The study tracked T cell repertoire reconstitution by TRB sequencing after myeloablative bone marrow transplantation using posttransplantation cyclophosphamide as GVHD prophylaxis. Up to roughly 3 additional blood samples from 2 to 5.2 years after transplant were also TRB-sequenced in 3 patients, as was pretransplant blood from several patients. Samples from 30 to 35 PTCy-treated patients, along with samples from some 17 of their related bone marrow donors, underwent antigen receptor sequencing. Public TRB sequences were compared against a database of over 3,000 sequences linked to responses to pathogens, tumor antigens, self-antigens and alloantigens. TRA and TRB clonality were tightly correlated in 9 or 10 samples, so subsequent TCR analyses focused on TRB only. TRB sequencing was performed on blood from all 30 or so PTCy patients with 1-year posttransplant specimens.

A remark on this clone: No antigen is known for it. Nothing much larger sits one base from this clone, and base qualities are not available.

TRB sequencing used genomic DNA with the immunoSEQ assay at survey resolution or the hsTCRB kit. Per the source publication's procedure: The immunoSEQ software handled initial read processing, and the LymphoSeq R package was used for repertoire analyses. Clonality was calculated as 1 minus normalized Shannon entropy, and the Gini coefficient was also calculated for each TRB dataset. Phenotypes of unsorted samples were inferred by mapping TRB sequences from sorted subsets of the recipient or donor onto unsorted samples of the same recipient. The table comes from immuneACCESS by way of TCRdb, which keeps in-frame sequences with V and J called. Part of the clones is missing from these tables; in studies checked, under half for an unresolved V gene and the rest for unknown reasons. That table gives V, J and clone size, and the DNA gave D and trimming. The sample yields approximately 12,000 clones; approximately 83% were counted once. The ten most abundant clones make up roughly 0.91% of the sample.

Related bone marrow donors provided peripheral blood samples on the day of marrow donation. Mononuclear cells from peripheral blood and bone marrow were separated by Ficoll-Hypaque density centrifugation and then cryopreserved. Sorting of CD4+ and CD8+ T cells, including naive and memory subsets, was performed by FACS on a FACSAria II. On the study overall, not on this receptor specifically: Donor-recipient similarity was low at 1-2 months but rose over the first year, and later blood repertoires were often dominated by donor CD8+ memory clones. Across fewer than 50 patients, recipient CMV seropositivity and CMV reactivation were highly associated with TRB clonality; PTCy diversity was similar to CNI/methotrexate controls. The TRB repertoires of T cells infiltrating skin or the GI tract showed only limited overlap with the TRB repertoires found in blood.

V loses 1 base at its end and J loses 7 bases; junction bases beyond the gene matches: 3. The CDR3 runs 14 amino acids, cysteine and phenylalanine included. Only CDR3 DNA is held: 42 bases, read in frame from base 1. The germline V gene encodes CDR1 SGHAT and CDR2 FQNNGV. The source is a man over 45 in good health, CMV-negative, and a related stem cell transplant donor. Material: memory CD4+ T cells sorted from PBMCs. Here the chain combines TRBV11-2 and TRBJ2-5; a stretch of 10 junction bases matches TRBD2. The CDR3 reads CASSLVVAGGTQYF. The sequenced DNA: TGTGCCAGCAGCTTAGTCGTAGCGGGAGGGACCCAGTACTTC.